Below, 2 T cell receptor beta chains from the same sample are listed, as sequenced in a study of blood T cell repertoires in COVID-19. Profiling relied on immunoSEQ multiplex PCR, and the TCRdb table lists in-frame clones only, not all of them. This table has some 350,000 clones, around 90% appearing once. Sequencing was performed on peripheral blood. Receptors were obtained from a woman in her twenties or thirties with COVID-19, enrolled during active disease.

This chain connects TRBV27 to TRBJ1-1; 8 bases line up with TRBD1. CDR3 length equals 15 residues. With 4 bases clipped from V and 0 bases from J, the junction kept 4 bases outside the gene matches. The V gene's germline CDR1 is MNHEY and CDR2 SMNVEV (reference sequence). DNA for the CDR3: TGTGCCAGCAGTTCCGGACAGGGTATGAACACTGAAGCTTTCTTT. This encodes CASSSGQGMNTEAFF.

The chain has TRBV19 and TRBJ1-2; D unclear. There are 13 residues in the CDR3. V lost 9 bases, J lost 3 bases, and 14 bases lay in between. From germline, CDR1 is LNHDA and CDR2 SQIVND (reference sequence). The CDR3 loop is CASRDTGYYGYTF. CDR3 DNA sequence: TGTGCCAGCCGTGACACCGGCTACTATGGCTACACCTTC.